This TCR beta chain was retrieved from a study of cytomegalovirus exposure and HLA in healthy donors. The V segment lost 3 bases and the J segment 7 bases; nucleotides outside the gene matches: 10. The CDR3 contains 17 residues. Germline-derived CDR1 and CDR2 are SGDLS and YYNGEE. Use of 60 Vbeta and 13 Jbeta primers characterized the PCR. Sequenced by immunoSEQ multiplex PCR; TCRdb stores in-frame clones only, minus some. The data show over 85,000 clones, less than 85% seen once. The sequence derives from a man under 40 in good health and CMV-seropositive. Sequencing used PBMCs. The chain uses TRBV9 and TRBJ2-1; 13 bases are a match to TRBD2. The CDR3 loop is CASSGSKTSGGLNEQFF. CDR3 nucleotides: TGTGCCAGCAGCGGTTCGAAGACTAGCGGGGGGCTTAATGAGCAGTTCTTC.